Below are 13 T cell receptor beta chains sequenced from a single sample in a study of T cell responses to AZD1222 COVID-19 vaccine. Only in-frame clones appear in the TCRdb table, and some are missing; sequencing was by immunoSEQ multiplex PCR. The sample lists 130,000 to 150,000 clones, 85% to 95% occurring once. The material was peripheral blood, obtained on day 0 of MenACWY control vaccination. The receptors shown here come from an adult in good health.

The chain uses TRBV19 and TRBJ1-5, with 10 bases fitting TRBD1. Germline V lookup: CDR1 LNHDA, CDR2 SQIVND (reference sequence). The CDR3 totals 13 residues. The V gene end was trimmed by 8 bases and the J gene end by 7 bases; junction bases not matched to a gene: 5. The CDR3 here is CASAGQGKQPQHF. The CDR3 DNA sequence: TGTGCCAGTGCGGGACAGGGGAAGCAGCCCCAGCATTTT.

The chain recombines TRBV4-2 with TRBJ1-4, with D possibly matching TRBD1 (6 bases). Trimming left V 4 bases short and J 4 bases short, with 16 bases between. Germline V CDR1 and CDR2: LGHNA, YNFKEQ. This CDR3 has 16 amino acids. The CDR3 loop reads CASSPIGQRDNEKLFF. Here the CDR3 DNA reads TGTGCCAGCAGCCCGATCGGACAGCGGGATAATGAAAAACTGTTTTTT.

The chain is built from TRBV19 and TRBJ1-4, with D tentatively TRBD1 (6 bases). Trimming pared 6 bases from V and 5 bases from J, leaving 16 bases between. The germline gives CDR1 LNHDA, CDR2 SQIVND (reference sequence). CDR3 length equals 15 residues. CDR3 loop: CASSNLGQGNEKLFF. The CDR3 bases are TGTGCCAGTAGCAATCTGGGGCAGGGGAATGAAAAACTGTTTTTT.

V gene TRBV18 combines with J gene TRBJ1-5; no definite D call. V lost 3 bases, J lost 5 bases, and 11 bases lay in between. The V gene's germline CDR1 is KGHSH and CDR2 LQKENI. This CDR3 comprises 14 residues. The CDR3 reads CASSPPLWDQPQHF. The CDR3 DNA reads as TGTGCCAGCTCACCGCCCCTGTGGGATCAGCCCCAGCATTTT.

The J gene is TRBJ1-2, the V gene TRBV28; D ambiguous. The V end lost 6 bases, the J end lost 2 bases, and 7 bases lay between the germline ends. CDR3 size: 12 residues. CDR1 is MDHEN and CDR2 is SYDVKM in the germline V gene. In DNA form, the CDR3 reads TGTGCCAGCAGAGGGCGGAACTATGGCTACACCTTC. Its translation: CASRGRNYGYTF.

The CDR3 is CATSDQVAGADTQYF. Here the CDR3 DNA reads TGTGCCACCAGTGATCAGGTAGCGGGAGCAGATACGCAGTATTTT. The chain employs TRBV24-1 and TRBJ2-3, with 9 bases lining up with TRBD2. V trimming: 3 bases; J trimming: 4 bases; junction bases outside the gene matches: 4. The CDR3 contains 15 residues. Germline V lookup: CDR1 KGHDR, CDR2 SFDVKD.

This chain uses TRBV6-4 with TRBJ1-6; no firm D call. V was trimmed by 5 bases and J by 9 bases, leaving 11 bases between them. The germline CDR1 and CDR2 sequences are MRHNA and SNTAGT. This CDR3 region has 13 residues. The CDR3 DNA sequence: TGTGCCAGCAGTACGGATGTGGGTTCACCCCTCCACTTT. Its protein product is CASSTDVGSPLHF.

This rearrangement joins TRBV29-1 to TRBJ1-1, with D unclear. The CDR3 totals 12 residues. Trimming stripped 3 bases from V and 0 bases from J, with 5 bases between. The germline gives CDR1 SQVTM, CDR2 ANQGSEA. CDR3 sequence: CSVDIMNTEAFF. The CDR3 nucleotides read TGCAGCGTTGATATCATGAACACTGAAGCTTTCTTT. The variable domain in full, completed from reference TRBV29-1 and TRBJ1-1, reads SAVISQKPSRDICQRGTSLTIQCQVDSQVTMMFWYRQQPGQSLTLIATANQGSEATYESGFVIDKFPISRPNLTFSTLTVSNMSPEDSSIYLCSVDIMNTEAFFGQGTRLTVV.

The count of this clone is one. The V and J genes are TRBV28 and TRBJ2-6, with unresolved D. Germline CDR1 is MDHEN and CDR2 is SYDVKM. The CDR3 runs to 12 residues. V lost 6 bases, J lost 5 bases, and 5 bases lay in between. The CDR3 loop is CASSPWANVLTF. Written as DNA, the CDR3 is TGTGCCAGCAGCCCCTGGGCCAACGTCCTGACTTTC.

The V and J genes are TRBV4-1 and TRBJ1-2, with D hard to call. The germline V gene has CDR1 MGHRA and CDR2 YSYEKL. V was pared by 1 base and J by 4 bases, with 10 bases between. The CDR3 covers 14 residues. The CDR3 sequence is CASSQGRGVYGYTF. The CDR3 DNA reads TGCGCCAGCAGCCAAGGACGAGGCGTCTATGGCTACACCTTC.

On this clone itself: The junction departs from germline at one end; a sequencing error may be responsible. V usage is TRBV3-1 (or the pseudogene TRBV3-2) and J usage is TRBJ1-3; D is undetermined. The germline CDR1 and CDR2 sequences are LGHDT and YNNKEL (reference sequence). The CDR3 contains 15 residues. The CDR3 spells CASNQEGSLGNTIYF. The CDR3 DNA reads TGTGCCAGCAACCAAGAAGGCAGCCTTGGAAACACCATATATTTT.

This chain links TRBV12-3 or TRBV12-4 with TRBJ2-5; no definite D call. This CDR3 has 13 residues. V was clipped by 3 bases and J by 3 bases, with 8 bases between them. The DNA for the CDR3 is TGTGCCAGCAGTTTTGGTGGGGAAGAGACCCAGTACTTC. Translation: CASSFGGEETQYF.

This chain links TRBV28 with TRBJ1-1, with D unresolved. Per the germline V gene, CDR1 is MDHEN and CDR2 is SYDVKM. V was shortened by 2 bases and J by 4 bases, with 11 bases between the two germline ends. The CDR3 is 14 amino acids. CDR3 protein: CASSLETRSTEAFF. CDR3 in DNA: TGTGCCAGCAGTTTAGAGACAAGGAGCACTGAAGCTTTCTTT.